This T cell receptor (beta chain) stems from a study of blood T cell repertoires in COVID-19. Seattle patients were enrolled during active infection and followed longitudinally. Per the original data handling: Quantification of nucleated cells was approximated via reference gene primer amplification. The table came from immunoSEQ multiplex PCR; TCRdb's copy has only in-frame clones and leaves some out. V, J and clone size were drawn from that table, and D and trimming were deduced from the DNA. The sample shows a few hundred thousand clones, approximately 89% of them seen only once. Material: peripheral blood. The TCR originated in a woman aged 25-40 years with COVID-19, enrolled during active disease.

CDR3 in amino acids: CASSEAPLVAGGKTQYF. The CDR3 coding sequence is TGTGCCAGCAGTGAAGCCCCCCTCGTAGCGGGGGGAAAGACCCAGTACTTC. This rearrangement joins TRBV2 to TRBJ2-5; 10 bases match TRBD2. There are 17 residues in the CDR3. The junction had 10 bases not matched to a gene; V was cut back by 0 bases and J by 6 bases. Looked up from germline, CDR1 is SNHLY and CDR2 is FYNNEI.